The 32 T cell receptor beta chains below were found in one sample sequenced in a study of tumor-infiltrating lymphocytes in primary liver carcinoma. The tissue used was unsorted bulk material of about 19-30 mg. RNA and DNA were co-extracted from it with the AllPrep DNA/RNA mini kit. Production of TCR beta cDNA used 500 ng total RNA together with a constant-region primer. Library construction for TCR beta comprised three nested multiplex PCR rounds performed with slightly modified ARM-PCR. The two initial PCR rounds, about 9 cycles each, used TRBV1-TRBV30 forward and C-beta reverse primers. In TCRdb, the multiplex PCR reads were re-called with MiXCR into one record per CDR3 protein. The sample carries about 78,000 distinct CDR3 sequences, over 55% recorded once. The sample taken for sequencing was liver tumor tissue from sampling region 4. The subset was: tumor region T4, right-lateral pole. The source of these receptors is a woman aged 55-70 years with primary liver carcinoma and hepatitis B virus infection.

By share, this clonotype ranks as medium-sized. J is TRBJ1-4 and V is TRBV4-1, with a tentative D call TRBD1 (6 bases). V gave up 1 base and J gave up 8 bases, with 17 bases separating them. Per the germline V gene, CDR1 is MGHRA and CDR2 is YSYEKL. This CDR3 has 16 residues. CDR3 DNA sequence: TGCGCCAGCAGCCAAGGGCAGGGGTCCTTAAGCGAAAAACTGTTTTTT. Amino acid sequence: CASSQGQGSLSEKLFF.

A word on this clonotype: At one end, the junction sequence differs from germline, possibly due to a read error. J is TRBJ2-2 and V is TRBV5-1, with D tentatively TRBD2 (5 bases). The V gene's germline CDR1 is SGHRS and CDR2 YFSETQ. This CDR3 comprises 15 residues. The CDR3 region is CASNLGRVNTEELFF. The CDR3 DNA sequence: TGCGCCAGCAACTTAGGGCGGGTGAACACCGAGGAGCTGTTTTTT.

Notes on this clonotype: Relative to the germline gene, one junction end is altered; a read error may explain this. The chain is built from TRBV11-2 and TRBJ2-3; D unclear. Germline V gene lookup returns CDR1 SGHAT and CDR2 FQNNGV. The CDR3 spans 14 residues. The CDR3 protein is CASNPLGRADTQYF. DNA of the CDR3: TGTGCCAGCAACCCCCTGGGCCGGGCAGATACGCAGTACTTT.

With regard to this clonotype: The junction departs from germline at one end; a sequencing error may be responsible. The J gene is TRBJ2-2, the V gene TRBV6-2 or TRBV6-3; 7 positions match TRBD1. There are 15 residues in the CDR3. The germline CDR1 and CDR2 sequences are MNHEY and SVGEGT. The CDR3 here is CANSYDRVDTRELFF. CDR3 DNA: TGTGCCAACAGTTACGACAGGGTAGACACCAGGGAACTGTTTTTT.

The CDR3 here is CASSSRGARTMGNGKFF. In DNA form, the CDR3 reads TGTGCCAGCAGCTCCCGGGGGGCGCGGACCATGGGCAATGGTAAGTTCTTC. The rearrangement links TRBV11-3 to TRBJ2-1; weak D call: TRBD2 (7 bases). The CDR3 consists of 17 residues. CDR1 and CDR2 from the germline V gene are SGHNT and YENEEA. V shed 4 bases and J shed 14 bases, with 30 bases lying between them.

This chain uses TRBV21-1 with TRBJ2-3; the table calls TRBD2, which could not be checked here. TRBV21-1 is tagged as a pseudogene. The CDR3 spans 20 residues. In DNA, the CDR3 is TGTGCCAGCAACGAAGGCCTACTAGCGGGAGGTGGGAGTGGTACAGATACGCAGTATTTT. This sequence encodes CASNEGLLAGGGSGTDTQYF.

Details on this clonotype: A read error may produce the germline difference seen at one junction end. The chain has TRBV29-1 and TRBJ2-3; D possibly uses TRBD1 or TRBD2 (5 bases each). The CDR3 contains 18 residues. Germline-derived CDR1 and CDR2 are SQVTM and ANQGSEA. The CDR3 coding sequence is TGCAGCGTTGAAGTGTTGGGCAGGGTGGGGGTTAGTACAGATATGCAGTATTTT. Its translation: CSVEVLGRVGVSTDMQYF.

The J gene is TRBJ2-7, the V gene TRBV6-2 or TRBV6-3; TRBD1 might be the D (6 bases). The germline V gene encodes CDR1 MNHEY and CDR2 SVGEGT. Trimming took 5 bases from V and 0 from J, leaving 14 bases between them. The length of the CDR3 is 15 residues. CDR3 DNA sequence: TGTGCCAGCAGTATCGGACAGCCAAGCTCCTACGAGCAGTACTTC. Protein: CASSIGQPSSYEQYF.

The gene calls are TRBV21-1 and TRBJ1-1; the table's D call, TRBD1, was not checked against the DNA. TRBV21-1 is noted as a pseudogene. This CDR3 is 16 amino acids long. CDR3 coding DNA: TGTGCCAGCAGCAAATACGGGAGGGACAGGGGGCGTCGGGCTTTCTTT. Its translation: CASSKYGRDRGRRAFF.

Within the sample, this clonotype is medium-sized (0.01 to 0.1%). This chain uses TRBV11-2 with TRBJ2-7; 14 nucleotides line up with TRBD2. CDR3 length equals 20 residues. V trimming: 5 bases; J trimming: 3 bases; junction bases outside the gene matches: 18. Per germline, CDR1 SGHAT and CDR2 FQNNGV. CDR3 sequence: CASSTLQGAGLAGAIYEQYF. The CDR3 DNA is TGTGCCAGCAGCACTCTACAGGGGGCGGGACTAGCGGGAGCGATCTACGAGCAGTACTTC.

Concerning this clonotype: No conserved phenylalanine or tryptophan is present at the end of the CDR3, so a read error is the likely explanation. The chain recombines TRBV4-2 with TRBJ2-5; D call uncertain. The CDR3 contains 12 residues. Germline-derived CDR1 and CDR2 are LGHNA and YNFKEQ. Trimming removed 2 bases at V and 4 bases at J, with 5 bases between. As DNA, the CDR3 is TGTGCCAGCAGCCAATTGGGAGAGACCCAGTACTTA. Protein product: CASSQLGETQYL.

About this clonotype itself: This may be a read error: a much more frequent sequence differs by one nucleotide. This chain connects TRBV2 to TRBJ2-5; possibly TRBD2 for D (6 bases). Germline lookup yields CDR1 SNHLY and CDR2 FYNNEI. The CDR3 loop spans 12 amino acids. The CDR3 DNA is TGTGCCAGCTTAAGCTCGGGGGAGACCAAGTACTTC. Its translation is CASLSSGETKYF.

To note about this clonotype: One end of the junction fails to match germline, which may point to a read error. CDR3 nucleotides: TGCACCAGCAATGAGTCATCTAGCGATCAGCCCCAGCATTTT. Translating it yields CTSNESSSDQPQHF. This chain links TRBV10-2 with TRBJ1-5; no reliable D call. The germline V gene encodes CDR1 WSHSY and CDR2 SAAADI. This CDR3 contains 14 residues.

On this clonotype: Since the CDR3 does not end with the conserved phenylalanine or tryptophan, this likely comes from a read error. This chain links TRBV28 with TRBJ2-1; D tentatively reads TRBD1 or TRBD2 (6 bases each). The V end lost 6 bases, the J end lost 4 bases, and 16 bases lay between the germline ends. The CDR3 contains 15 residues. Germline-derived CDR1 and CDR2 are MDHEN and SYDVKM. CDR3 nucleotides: TGTGCCAGCAGCTCCGGGACAAGCGGGTACAATGAGCAGTTCCTC. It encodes CASSSGTSGYNEQFL.

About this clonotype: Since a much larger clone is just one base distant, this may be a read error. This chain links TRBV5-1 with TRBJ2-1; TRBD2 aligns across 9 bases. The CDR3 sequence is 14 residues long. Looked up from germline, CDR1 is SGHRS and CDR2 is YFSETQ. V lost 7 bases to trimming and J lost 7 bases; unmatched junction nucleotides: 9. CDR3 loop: CASSFSGGTNEQFF. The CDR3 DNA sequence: TGCGCCAGCTCCTTTAGCGGGGGTACAAATGAGCAGTTCTTC.

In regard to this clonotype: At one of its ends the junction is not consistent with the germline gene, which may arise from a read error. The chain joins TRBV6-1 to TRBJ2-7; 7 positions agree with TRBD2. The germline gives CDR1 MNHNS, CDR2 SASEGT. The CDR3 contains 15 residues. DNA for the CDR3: TGTGCCACCAGTGACGCTAGCGGAAGCTCCTACGAGCAGTACTTC. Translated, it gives CATSDASGSSYEQYF.

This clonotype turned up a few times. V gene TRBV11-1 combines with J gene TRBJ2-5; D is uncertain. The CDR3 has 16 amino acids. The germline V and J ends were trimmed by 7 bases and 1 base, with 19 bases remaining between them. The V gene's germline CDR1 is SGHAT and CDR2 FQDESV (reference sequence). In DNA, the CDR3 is TGTGCCAGCAACATCGAGACAATTTTCGCCCAAGAGACCCAGTACTTC. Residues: CASNIETIFAQETQYF.

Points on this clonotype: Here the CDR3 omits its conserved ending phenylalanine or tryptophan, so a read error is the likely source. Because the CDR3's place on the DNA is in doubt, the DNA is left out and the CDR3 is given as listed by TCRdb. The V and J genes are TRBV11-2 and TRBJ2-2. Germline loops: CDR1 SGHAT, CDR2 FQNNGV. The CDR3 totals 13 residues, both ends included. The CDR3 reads CASSVDRTGELFS.

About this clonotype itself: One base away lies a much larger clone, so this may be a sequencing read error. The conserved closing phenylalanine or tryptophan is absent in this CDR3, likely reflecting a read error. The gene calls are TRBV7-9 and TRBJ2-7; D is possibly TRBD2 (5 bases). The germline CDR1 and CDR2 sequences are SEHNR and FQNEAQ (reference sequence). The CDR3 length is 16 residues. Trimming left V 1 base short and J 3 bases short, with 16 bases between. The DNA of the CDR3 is TGTGCCAGCAGCTTAGGGAACTCTGGAGAGGGCTACGAGCAGTACTTA. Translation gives CASSLGNSGEGYEQYL.

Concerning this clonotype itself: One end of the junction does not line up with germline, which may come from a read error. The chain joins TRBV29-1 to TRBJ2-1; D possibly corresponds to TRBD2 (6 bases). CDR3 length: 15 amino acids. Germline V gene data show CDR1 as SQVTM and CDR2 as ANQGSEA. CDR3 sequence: CSVEETQGGINEQLF. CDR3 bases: TGTAGCGTTGAAGAAACCCAGGGCGGGATAAATGAGCAGCTCTTC.

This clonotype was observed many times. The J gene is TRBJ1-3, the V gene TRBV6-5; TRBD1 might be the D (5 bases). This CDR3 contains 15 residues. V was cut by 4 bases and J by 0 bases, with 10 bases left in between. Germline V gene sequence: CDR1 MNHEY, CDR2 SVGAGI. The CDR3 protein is CASSFSGSSGNTIYF. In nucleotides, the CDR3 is TGTGCCAGCAGTTTTTCAGGGAGCTCTGGAAACACCATATATTTT.

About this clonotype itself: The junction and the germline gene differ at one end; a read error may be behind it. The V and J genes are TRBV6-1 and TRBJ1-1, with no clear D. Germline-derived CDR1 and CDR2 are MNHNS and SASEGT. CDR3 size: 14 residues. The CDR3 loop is CASSRMVPDTEASF. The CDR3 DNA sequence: TGTGCCAGCAGCCGGATGGTTCCCGACACTGAAGCTTCCTTT.

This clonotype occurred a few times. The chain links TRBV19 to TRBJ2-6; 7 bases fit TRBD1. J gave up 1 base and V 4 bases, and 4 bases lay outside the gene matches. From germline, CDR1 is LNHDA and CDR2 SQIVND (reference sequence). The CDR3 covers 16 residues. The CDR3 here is CASSNGDRSGANVLTF. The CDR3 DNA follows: TGTGCCAGTAGTAATGGGGACAGATCTGGGGCCAACGTCCTGACTTTC. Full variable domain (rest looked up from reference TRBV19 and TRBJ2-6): DGGITQSPKYLFRKEGQNVTLSCEQNLNHDAMYWYRQDPGQGLRLIYYSQIVNDFQKGDIAEGYSVSREKKESFPLTVTSAQKNPTAFYLCASSNGDRSGANVLTFGAGSRLTVL.

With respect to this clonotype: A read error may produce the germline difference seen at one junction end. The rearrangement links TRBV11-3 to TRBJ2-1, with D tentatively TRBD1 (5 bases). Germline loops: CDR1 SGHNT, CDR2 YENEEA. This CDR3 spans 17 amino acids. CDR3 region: CACSLGRGCISYDEQFF. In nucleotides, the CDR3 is TGTGCCTGCAGCTTGGGAAGGGGTTGTATATCCTACGATGAGCAGTTCTTC.

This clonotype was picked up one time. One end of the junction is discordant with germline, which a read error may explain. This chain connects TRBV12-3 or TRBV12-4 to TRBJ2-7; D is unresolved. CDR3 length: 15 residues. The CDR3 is CASSPDIGRSYEKYF. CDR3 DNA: TGTGCCAGCAGCCCTGATATTGGGCGGTCCTACGAGAAGTACTTC.

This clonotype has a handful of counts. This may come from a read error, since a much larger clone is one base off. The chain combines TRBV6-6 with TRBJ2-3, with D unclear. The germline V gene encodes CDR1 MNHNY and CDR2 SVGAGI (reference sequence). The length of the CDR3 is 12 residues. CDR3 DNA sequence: TGTACCAGCAGTTACATGGGGGATACGCAGTATTTT. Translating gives CTSSYMGDTQYF.

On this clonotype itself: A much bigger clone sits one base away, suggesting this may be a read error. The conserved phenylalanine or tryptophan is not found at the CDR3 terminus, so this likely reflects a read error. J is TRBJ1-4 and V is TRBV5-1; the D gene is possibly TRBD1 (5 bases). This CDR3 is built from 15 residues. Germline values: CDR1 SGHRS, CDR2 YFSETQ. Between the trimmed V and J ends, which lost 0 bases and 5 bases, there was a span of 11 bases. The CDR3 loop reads CASSLGRTPNEKLFS. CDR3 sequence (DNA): TGCGCCAGCAGCTTGGGCCGGACACCAAATGAAAAACTGTTTTCT.

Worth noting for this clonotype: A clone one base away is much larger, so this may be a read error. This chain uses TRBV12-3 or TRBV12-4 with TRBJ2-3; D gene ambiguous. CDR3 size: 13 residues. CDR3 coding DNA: TGTGCCAGCAGTTTAGATCGAACAGATATGCAGTATTTT. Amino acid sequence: CASSLDRTDMQYF.

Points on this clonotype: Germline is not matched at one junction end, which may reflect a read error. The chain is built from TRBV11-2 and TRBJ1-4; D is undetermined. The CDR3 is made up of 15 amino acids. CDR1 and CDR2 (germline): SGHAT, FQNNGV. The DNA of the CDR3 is TGTGCCAACAGCTTTAGGAGTGGGACTAATGAAAAACTGTTTTTT. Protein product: CANSFRSGTNEKLFF.

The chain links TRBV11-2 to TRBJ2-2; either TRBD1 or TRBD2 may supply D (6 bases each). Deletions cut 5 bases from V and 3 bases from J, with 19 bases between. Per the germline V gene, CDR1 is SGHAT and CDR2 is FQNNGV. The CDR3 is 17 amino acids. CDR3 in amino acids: CASSPVCRGLDTGELFF. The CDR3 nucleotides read TGTGCCAGCAGCCCAGTATGCAGGGGACTTGACACCGGGGAGCTGTTTTTT. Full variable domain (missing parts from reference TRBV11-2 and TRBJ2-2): EAGVAQSPRYKIIEKRQSVAFWCNPISGHATLYWYQQILGQGPKLLIQFQNNGVVDDSQLPKDRFSAERLKGVDSTLKIQPAKLEDSAVYLCASSPVCRGLDTGELFFGEGSRLTVL.

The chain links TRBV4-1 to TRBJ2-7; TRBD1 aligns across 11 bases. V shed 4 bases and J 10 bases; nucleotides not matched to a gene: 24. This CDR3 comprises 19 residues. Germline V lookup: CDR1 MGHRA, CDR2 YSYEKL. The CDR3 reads CASSPRDRGSGVRACEQYF. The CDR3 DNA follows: TGCGCCAGCAGCCCTCGGGACAGGGGGTCGGGAGTACGGGCCTGCGAACAGTACTTC.

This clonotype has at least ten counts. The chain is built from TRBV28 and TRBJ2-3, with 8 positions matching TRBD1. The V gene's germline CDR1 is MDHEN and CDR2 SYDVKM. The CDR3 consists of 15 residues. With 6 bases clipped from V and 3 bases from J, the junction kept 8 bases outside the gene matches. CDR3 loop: CASSPGQGFTDTQYF. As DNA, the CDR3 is TGTGCCAGCAGCCCCGGACAGGGATTTACAGATACGCAGTATTTT.